Below, 21 T cell receptor beta chains from the same sample are listed, as sequenced in a study of shared clonotypes between healthy human individuals. TCRdb keeps only in-frame clones here, not all; method: immunoSEQ multiplex PCR. The table shows roughly 2.5 million clones, with around nine tenths occurring only once. The sample was naive CD4+ T cells sorted from blood. The sample's subset: CD45RA+ positively selected. Receptors originate from a man between 18 and 35 years old in good health.

With respect to this clone: The sample holds other DNA sequences that translate to the same CDR3. The V and J genes are TRBV27 and TRBJ2-7; 9 nucleotides match TRBD1. Trimming cost V 5 bases and J 3 bases; bases outside gene matches: 5. CDR1 is MNHEY and CDR2 is SMNVEV in the germline V gene (reference sequence). The CDR3 is 14 residues long. In DNA, the CDR3 is TGTGCCAGCAGTCTAAAGGGACAGGGCTACGAGCAGTACTTC. It specifies CASSLKGQGYEQYF.

This chain uses TRBV6-1 with TRBJ1-2, with D possibly being TRBD1 (5 bases). Germline V gene sequence: CDR1 MNHNS, CDR2 SASEGT. V lost 6 bases to trimming and J lost 0 bases, with 11 bases between them. The CDR3 has 14 amino acids. The CDR3 loop reads CASRSQETNYGYTF. CDR3 sequence (DNA): TGTGCCAGCAGATCACAGGAGACTAACTATGGCTACACCTTC.

This chain joins TRBV9 and TRBJ2-3, with D maybe TRBD1 (6 bases). The V end lost 3 bases, the J end lost 5 bases, and 10 bases lay between the germline ends. The CDR3 loop spans 13 amino acids. From germline, CDR1 is SGDLS and CDR2 YYNGEE. This CDR3 reads CASSDLRGDTQYF. In nucleotides, the CDR3 is TGTGCCAGCAGCGACCTCAGGGGAGATACGCAGTATTTT.

The rearrangement uses TRBV25-1 and TRBJ1-6, with D possibly TRBD1 on 5 matching bases. The length of the CDR3 is 14 residues. Trimming left V 4 bases short and J 8 bases short, with 12 bases between. The germline V gene encodes CDR1 MGHDK and CDR2 SYGVNS. The CDR3 spells CASSARDGHSPLHF. CDR3 DNA sequence: TGTGCCAGCAGTGCCCGGGACGGTCATTCACCCCTCCACTTT.

As regards this clone: The germline gene is not matched at one end of the junction; a read error may be the cause. V usage is TRBV27 and J usage is TRBJ2-3; 9 nucleotides line up with TRBD2. The CDR3 covers 14 residues. Germline lookup yields CDR1 MNHEY and CDR2 SMNVEV (reference sequence). In DNA form, the CDR3 reads TGTGCCAGCAGCCTAGGGACTAGCATAGATACGCAGTATTTT. The encoded protein is CASSLGTSIDTQYF.

The chain combines TRBV15 with TRBJ2-7; D gene ambiguous. V dropped 0 bases and J dropped 0 bases, with 12 bases sitting between them. CDR3 length: 16 residues. In germline, CDR1 is LNHNV, CDR2 YYDKDF (reference sequence). CDR3 region: CATSRDVGSSSYEQYF. CDR3 in DNA: TGTGCCACCAGCAGAGACGTAGGGTCCAGCTCCTACGAGCAGTACTTC.

The chain has TRBV6-1 and TRBJ1-2, with TRBD1 identical over 7 bases. The CDR3 runs to 15 residues. Germline V gives CDR1 MNHNS, CDR2 SASEGT. The V segment lost 6 bases and the J segment 2 bases; nucleotides outside the gene matches: 9. The CDR3 nucleotides read TGTGCCAGCAGCCAAGGATCGACAGGGAACTATGGCTACACCTTC. It specifies CASSQGSTGNYGYTF.

This clone came up a few times. The V call is TRBV19, the J call TRBJ1-6; no clear D. Looked up from germline, CDR1 is LNHDA and CDR2 is SQIVND (reference sequence). CDR3 size: 16 residues. Trimming removed 6 bases at V and 7 bases at J, with 19 bases between. CDR3 amino acids: CASRDGSYTGNSPLHF. CDR3 bases: TGTGCCAGTAGAGATGGCAGCTACACTGGGAATTCACCCCTCCACTTT.

The chain employs TRBV28 and TRBJ2-7; tentatively, D is TRBD1 or TRBD2 (5 bases each). The CDR3 consists of 17 residues. Germline V gives CDR1 MDHEN, CDR2 SYDVKM. V lost 1 base and J 0 bases, leaving 16 bases between the germline ends. The CDR3 loop is CASSLSPGTPFSYEQYF. The DNA for the CDR3 is TGTGCCAGCAGTTTATCCCCAGGGACCCCTTTCTCCTACGAGCAGTACTTC.

The rearrangement links TRBV5-4 to TRBJ2-6; D perhaps matches TRBD2 (6 bases). CDR3 length: 15 residues. The V end lost 4 bases, the J end lost 1 base, and 9 bases lay between the germline ends. The V gene's germline CDR1 is SGHNT and CDR2 YYREEE (reference sequence). The CDR3 DNA follows: TGTGCCAGCAGCAGGGAGGTTTCTGGGGCCAACGTCCTGACTTTC. Encoded protein: CASSREVSGANVLTF.

The V call is TRBV30, the J call TRBJ2-3; 9 bases match TRBD1. J gave up 2 bases and V 5 bases, and 5 bases lay outside the gene matches. The germline V gene has CDR1 GTSNPN and CDR2 SVGIG (reference sequence). This CDR3 region has 14 residues. CDR3 in DNA: TGTGCCTGGGACACAGGGGGCTCCACAGATACGCAGTATTTT. Translated: CAWDTGGSTDTQYF.

The chain carries TRBV7-2 and TRBJ2-1; D is unresolved. Trimming stripped 2 bases from V and 0 bases from J, with 11 bases between. CDR1 is SGHTA, CDR2 FQGNSA, per germline. This CDR3 has 16 residues. In nucleotides, the CDR3 is TGTGCCAGCAGCTTATCTTCGGACCACTCCTACAATGAGCAGTTCTTC. It encodes CASSLSSDHSYNEQFF.

V gene TRBV7-2 combines with J gene TRBJ2-7; D uncertain. The CDR3 runs 16 residues. V dropped 4 bases and J dropped 8 bases, with 24 bases sitting between them. Looked up from germline, CDR1 is SGHTA and CDR2 is FQGNSA. The DNA of the CDR3 is TGTGCCAGCAGCTCCTCCCCCGGCGAATCTGGGATAAAGCAGTACTTC. Its translation is CASSSSPGESGIKQYF. Full variable domain (rest looked up from reference TRBV7-2 and TRBJ2-7): GAGVSQSPSNKVTEKGKDVELRCDPISGHTALYWYRQSLGQGLEFLIYFQGNSAPDKSGLPSDRFSAERTGGSVSTLTIQRTQQEDSAVYLCASSSSPGESGIKQYFGPGTRLTVT.

The table lists this clone with a few counts. Other DNA sequences in the same sample also yield this CDR3. V gene TRBV20-1 combines with J gene TRBJ2-5; tentatively, D is TRBD2 (6 bases). The CDR3 covers 11 residues. V lost 3 bases and J 4 bases, leaving 6 bases between the germline ends. The germline V gene encodes CDR1 DFQATT and CDR2 SNEGSKA (reference sequence). The CDR3: CSASGGETQYF. The DNA of the CDR3 is TGCAGTGCTAGCGGGGGAGAGACCCAGTACTTC.

This chain uses TRBV2 with TRBJ1-5, with 11 bases lining up with TRBD1. This CDR3 is built from 15 residues. The trim removed 6 bases at V and 5 bases at J, leaving 6 bases unmatched. Looked up from germline, CDR1 is SNHLY and CDR2 is FYNNEI. The DNA for the CDR3 is TGTGCCAGCAGGAGGGACAGGGGGAACGATCAGCCCCAGCATTTT. Amino acids: CASRRDRGNDQPQHF.

CDR3 amino acids: CATSRVAASGSGNTIYF. Written as DNA, the CDR3 is TGTGCCACCAGCAGAGTCGCGGCGTCTGGGTCTGGAAACACCATATATTTT. The chain uses TRBV15 and TRBJ1-3; no firm D call. CDR1 is LNHNV, CDR2 YYDKDF, per germline (reference sequence). V lost 1 base, J lost 1 base, and 14 bases lay in between. This CDR3 spans 17 amino acids.

This chain connects TRBV19 to TRBJ2-1, with 8 bases lining up with TRBD2. Trimming cost V 5 bases and J 6 bases; bases outside gene matches: 3. CDR1 is LNHDA and CDR2 is SQIVND in the germline V gene (reference sequence). The CDR3 contains 13 residues. In DNA form, the CDR3 reads TGTGCCAGTAGTTCTGGGACTAGCAATGAGCAGTTCTTC. Protein product: CASSSGTSNEQFF.

This rearrangement joins TRBV7-3 to TRBJ2-5; 8 bases map to TRBD1. Germline CDR1 is SGHTA and CDR2 is FQGTGA. The CDR3 runs to 16 residues. The V and J ends lost 2 bases and 2 bases, in that order; junction bases with no gene match: 7. CDR3 sequence (DNA): TGTGCCAGCAGCTTACGTGGGTGGACAGGGCAAGAGACCCAGTACTTC. Translation: CASSLRGWTGQETQYF.

V gene TRBV5-8 combines with J gene TRBJ2-1; D is undetermined. V was trimmed by 4 bases and J by 0 bases, leaving 11 bases between them. Germline V gene sequence: CDR1 SGHTS, CDR2 YDEGEE. The length of the CDR3 is 15 residues. The CDR3 spells CASSNAAHSYNEQFF. CDR3 coding DNA: TGTGCCAGCAGCAATGCCGCCCACTCCTACAATGAGCAGTTCTTC.

This clone was found a few times. A read error may produce the germline difference seen at one junction end. V and J are TRBV7-7 and TRBJ2-7, with D tentatively TRBD1 (5 bases). Germline lookup yields CDR1 SSHAT and CDR2 FNYEAQ (reference sequence). The CDR3 has 13 residues. This CDR3 is CASSLAPDSEQYF. The CDR3 region has the DNA TGTGCTAGCAGCTTAGCCCCAGACAGCGAGCAGTACTTC.

The genes are TRBV10-1 and TRBJ2-5, with D perhaps TRBD1 (5 bases). With 4 bases removed from V and 4 bases from J, the gap between germline ends came to 7 bases. The CDR3 runs 12 residues. Germline values: CDR1 WNHNN, CDR2 SYGVQD (reference sequence). CDR3 in amino acids: CASSGRGETQYF. The CDR3 DNA reads TGCGCCAGCAGTGGTAGGGGAGAGACCCAGTACTTC.